The 10 T cell receptor beta chains in this list originate from one sample, sequenced in a study of breast tumors, draining lymph nodes, adjacent tissues. Samples came from axillary lymph nodes draining the breast cancer. TCRdb used MiXCR to reprocess the multiplex PCR reads, holding one entry per CDR3 protein. The sample includes about 180,000 distinct CDR3 sequences, roughly 30% of them seen just once. The sample consisted of axillary lymph node tissue. These receptor sequences come from a female donor with breast cancer. Some clones in this sample may be carry-over from other donors' samples.

This clonotype was counted at least ten times. A single base separates this from a much larger clone, so it may be a read error. This chain connects TRBV20-1 to TRBJ2-5; TRBD2 aligns across 11 bases. The CDR3 loop spans 16 amino acids. Germline assignment: CDR1 DFQATT and CDR2 SNEGSKA (reference sequence). V trimming: 1 base; J trimming: 1 base; junction bases outside the gene matches: 5. The CDR3, as DNA: TGCAGTGCTAGAGCAGCTAGCGGGGGGACCCAAGAGACCCAGTACTTC. Its protein product is CSARAASGGTQETQYF.

This clonotype was found many times. The gene calls are TRBV4-2 and TRBJ1-2, with D possibly being TRBD1 (6 bases). This CDR3 spans 16 amino acids. Germline-derived CDR1 and CDR2 are LGHNA and YNFKEQ. Trimming removed 0 bases from V and 7 bases from J, with 18 bases in between. In DNA form, the CDR3 reads TGTGCCAGCAGCCAAGATCGTGGACAGCTGAGCGGTGGCTACACCTTC. Encoded protein: CASSQDRGQLSGGYTF.

This rearrangement joins TRBV7-2 to TRBJ1-4, with a weak D call TRBD1 (5 bases). The CDR3 sequence is 15 residues long. The germline V gene encodes CDR1 SGHTA and CDR2 FQGNSA. V was trimmed by 6 bases and J by 5 bases, leaving 16 bases between them. The CDR3 protein is CASRRRGSANEKLFF. The DNA of the CDR3 is TGTGCCAGCAGACGTAGGGGTTCGGCAAATGAAAAACTGTTTTTT.

This clonotype was seen at least ten times. The chain couples TRBV27 to TRBJ2-7; TRBD2 matches at 7 bases. Germline values: CDR1 MNHEY, CDR2 SMNVEV (reference sequence). The CDR3 consists of 17 residues. V shed 2 bases and J 2 bases; nucleotides not matched to a gene: 12. The CDR3 reads CASSLHGLAALTYEQYF. CDR3 in DNA: TGTGCCAGCAGTTTACACGGCCTAGCGGCGCTGACCTACGAGCAGTACTTC.

A single count supports this clonotype. The chain joins TRBV6-5 to TRBJ1-1; D might be TRBD1 (6 bases). CDR3 length equals 14 residues. The V gene lost 6 bases and the J gene lost 11 bases, with 22 bases spanning the gap. Germline V gene lookup returns CDR1 MNHEY and CDR2 SVGAGI. In DNA, the CDR3 is TGTGCCAGCAGACACGGGACACTTCCTCAGTGGGCTTTCTTT. Protein product: CASRHGTLPQWAFF.

This clonotype was counted at least ten times. Being one base from a much bigger clone, this may be a read error. This chain uses TRBV6-6 with TRBJ1-5; the match to TRBD1 covers 7 bases. The CDR3 covers 14 residues. The ends lost 5 bases at V and 4 bases at J; junction bases unmatched: 5. CDR1 is MNHNY, CDR2 SVGAGI, per germline (reference sequence). This CDR3 is CASSHEQGNQPQHF. CDR3 sequence (DNA): TGTGCCAGCAGTCACGAACAGGGGAATCAGCCCCAGCATTTT.

There are many counts of this clonotype. The V gene is TRBV19, the J gene TRBJ1-2, with D perhaps TRBD1 (5 bases). Germline V gene data show CDR1 as LNHDA and CDR2 as SQIVND (reference sequence). The CDR3 extends over 14 amino acids. The ends were cut back, 7 bases at V and 1 base at J, with 13 bases in the middle. The CDR3 nucleotides read TGTGCCAGTATGAGGACACCAATTAACTATGGCTACACCTTC. Translating gives CASMRTPINYGYTF.

The table lists this clonotype with many counts. The gene calls are TRBV19 and TRBJ2-2, with a weak D call TRBD1 (6 bases). The CDR3 is 15 residues long. CDR1 and CDR2 from the germline V gene are LNHDA and SQIVND (reference sequence). V shed 8 bases and J shed 2 bases, with 15 bases lying between them. The CDR3 DNA is TGTGCCAGTCGGGACACGGTGATTAACACCGGGGAGCTGTTTTTT. Encoded protein: CASRDTVINTGELFF.

On this clonotype: This CDR3 is missing its conserved last phenylalanine or tryptophan, likely due to a read error. The chain has TRBV27 and TRBJ2-7; no clear D gene. Per the germline V gene, CDR1 is MNHEY and CDR2 is SMNVEV (reference sequence). Between the trimmed V and J ends, which lost 0 bases and 3 bases, there was a span of 9 bases. There are 14 residues in the CDR3. CDR3 nucleotide sequence: TGTGCCAGCAGTTTATCTGAGTCCGACTACGAGCAGTACCTC. Amino acid sequence: CASSLSESDYEQYL.

This clonotype was observed many times. V is TRBV7-2 and J is TRBJ2-1, with D possibly matching TRBD1 (5 bases). V lost 4 bases to trimming and J lost 11 bases, with 15 bases between them. Germline V CDR1 and CDR2: SGHTA, FQGNSA. CDR3 length: 13 amino acids. In nucleotides, the CDR3 is TGTGCCAGCAGCTCGAGGACATCTCTGCAGCAGTTCTTC. Protein: CASSSRTSLQQFF.